One sample yielded the 22 T cell receptor beta chains listed below, sequenced in a study of long-term antiretroviral therapy in people with HIV. The assay used was immunoSEQ (version v3.0), run at survey level. Data came from immunoSEQ multiplex PCR; TCRdb stores just in-frame clones and leaves some out. The sample lists 20,000 to 25,000 clones, around 76% occurring once. Sequencing was performed on unsorted PBMCs, taken 1.7 to 1.8 years before starting antiretroviral therapy. All receptors come from a woman in her forties with HIV.

The chain carries TRBV5-5 and TRBJ2-2; D is perhaps TRBD2 (6 bases). Trimming took off 4 bases at V and 2 bases at J, with 12 bases between the two ends. This CDR3 region has 15 residues. Per germline, CDR1 SGHKS and CDR2 YYEKEE (reference sequence). CDR3 region: CASSKPSVNTGELFF. DNA of the CDR3: TGTGCCAGCAGCAAGCCTAGCGTAAACACCGGGGAGCTGTTTTTT. The entire variable domain, with the rest obtained from reference TRBV5-5 and TRBJ2-2, is as follows: DAGVTQSPTHLIKTRGQQVTLRCSPISGHKSVSWYQQVLGQGPQFIFQYYEKEERGRGNFPDRFSARQFPNYSSELNVNALLLGDSALYLCASSKPSVNTGELFFGEGSRLTVL.

The chain combines TRBV7-9 with TRBJ1-4, with D perhaps TRBD1 (5 bases). The ends were cut back, 1 base at V and 7 bases at J, with 13 bases in the middle. This CDR3 is built from 15 residues. Looked up from germline, CDR1 is SEHNR and CDR2 is FQNEAQ (reference sequence). In DNA, the CDR3 is TGTGCCAGCAGCTTAGTGGGGGGACGAGTTGAAAAACTGTTTTTT. Its translation is CASSLVGGRVEKLFF. The full variable domain, rest sourced from reference TRBV7-9 and TRBJ1-4, is DTGVSQNPRHKITKRGQNVTFRCDPISEHNRLYWYRQTLGQGPEFLTYFQNEAQLEKSRLLSDRFSAERPKGSFSTLEIQRTEQGDSAMYLCASSLVGGRVEKLFFGSGTQLSVL.

CDR3 in amino acids: CASSLMTGDTGELFF. CDR3 nucleotide sequence: TGCGCCAGCAGCTTGATGACAGGAGACACCGGGGAGCTGTTTTTT. The V call is TRBV5-1, the J call TRBJ2-2; D perhaps matches TRBD1 (6 bases). The ends were cut back, 1 base at V and 3 bases at J, with 10 bases in the middle. The CDR3 runs 15 residues. Germline values: CDR1 SGHRS, CDR2 YFSETQ.

The rearrangement joins TRBV13 to TRBJ1-2, with D possibly being TRBD1 (5 bases). The V end was cut by 1 base, the J end by 6 bases, with 9 bases between. CDR3 size: 13 residues. The germline gives CDR1 PRHDT, CDR2 FYEKMQ (reference sequence). The CDR3 bases are TGTGCCAGCAGCTTAGCCAGGGAAGATGGCTACACCTTC. It translates to CASSLAREDGYTF.

This sequence joins TRBV19 and TRBJ2-3; TRBD2 aligns across 15 bases. The CDR3 contains 17 residues. The germline CDR1 and CDR2 sequences are LNHDA and SQIVND (reference sequence). V lost 5 bases to trimming and J lost 7 bases; unmatched junction nucleotides: 10. The DNA of the CDR3 is TGTGCCAGTAGTCCTACCGGGACTAGCGGGAGGCGCCATACGCAGTATTTT. Translated: CASSPTGTSGRRHTQYF.

The chain carries TRBV18 and TRBJ2-1; 13 nucleotides agree with TRBD2. V gave up 3 bases and J gave up 8 bases; unmatched junction bases: 1. Germline V gene sequence: CDR1 KGHSH, CDR2 LQKENI. The CDR3 consists of 14 residues. This CDR3 reads CASSPTSGRDEQFF. In DNA, the CDR3 is TGTGCCAGCTCACCTACTAGCGGGAGGGATGAGCAGTTCTTC.

The chain is built from TRBV5-1 and TRBJ1-1; D remains unclear. Germline V CDR1 and CDR2: SGHRS, YFSETQ. Trimming removed 0 bases from V and 0 bases from J, with 9 bases in between. The CDR3 extends over 15 amino acids. DNA of the CDR3: TGCGCCAGCAGCTTGGTTCCGGATATGAACACTGAAGCTTTCTTT. Encoded protein: CASSLVPDMNTEAFF.

This chain joins TRBV18 and TRBJ1-3, with 8 bases lining up with TRBD1. CDR1 KGHSH and CDR2 LQKENI come from the germline V gene. This CDR3 is 16 amino acids long. V lost 5 bases to trimming and J lost 1 base; unmatched junction nucleotides: 7. The CDR3 coding sequence is TGTGCCAGCTCATTCGGACAGGGATCTTCTGGAAACACCATATATTTT. This sequence encodes CASSFGQGSSGNTIYF. Looking up the rest from reference TRBV18 and TRBJ1-3 gives the full variable domain: NAGVMQNPRHLVRRRGQEARLRCSPMKGHSHVYWYRQLPEEGLKFMVYLQKENIIDESGMPKERFSAEFPKEGPSILRIQQVVRGDSAAYFCASSFGQGSSGNTIYFGEGSWLTVV.

This chain links TRBV23-1 with TRBJ2-4; TRBD1 might be the D (6 bases). TRBV23-1 is classed as an ORF, of uncertain function. V shed 1 base and J shed 2 bases, with 12 bases lying between them. This CDR3 comprises 16 residues. The CDR3 protein is CASSQCPQGTKNIQYF. CDR3 in DNA: TGCGCCAGCAGTCAATGTCCACAGGGAACCAAAAACATTCAGTACTTC.

The J gene is TRBJ1-1, the V gene TRBV30, with a possible D match to TRBD1 (6 bases). CDR1 and CDR2 from the germline V gene are GTSNPN and SVGIG (reference sequence). Trimming took 2 bases from V and 4 from J, leaving 8 bases between them. The CDR3 runs 12 residues. The DNA for the CDR3 is TGTGCCTGGAGTTACAGGGTCACTGAAGCTTTCTTT. Translated: CAWSYRVTEAFF.

The chain recombines TRBV7-9 with TRBJ2-7; no clear D gene. The CDR3 consists of 13 residues. Trimming shortened V by 5 bases and J by 4 bases, and 12 bases separated the two germline ends. CDR1 is SEHNR and CDR2 is FQNEAQ in the germline V gene (reference sequence). CDR3: CASSRSHEYEQYF. The CDR3, as DNA: TGTGCCAGCAGCCGCTCACATGAATACGAGCAGTACTTC.

This chain links TRBV5-1 with TRBJ1-3; TRBD1 matches at 7 bases. After removal of 3 bases from V and 5 bases from J, the junction contained 5 bases not matched to a gene. Germline-derived CDR1 and CDR2 are SGHRS and YFSETQ. The CDR3 extends over 14 amino acids. The CDR3 coding sequence is TGCGCCAGCAGCTCCGGACAGGCGAGAAACACCATATATTTT. Translated: CASSSGQARNTIYF.

This chain joins TRBV2 and TRBJ2-2; 9 nucleotides align to TRBD1. Losses at the gene ends were 6 bases for V and 2 bases for J; bases not matched to a gene: 4. Germline values: CDR1 SNHLY, CDR2 FYNNEI. CDR3 size: 15 residues. The CDR3 sequence is CASSGTGGNTGELFF. The CDR3 DNA is TGTGCCAGCAGCGGAACAGGGGGCAACACCGGGGAGCTGTTTTTT. Full variable domain (missing parts from reference TRBV2 and TRBJ2-2): EPEVTQTPSHQVTQMGQEVILRCVPISNHLYFYWYRQILGQKVEFLVSFYNNEISEKSEIFDDQFSVERPDGSNFTLKIRSTKLEDSAMYFCASSGTGGNTGELFFGEGSRLTVL.

The chain links TRBV5-4 to TRBJ2-7; 9 nucleotides match TRBD2. The CDR3 has 16 residues. CDR1 SGHNT and CDR2 YYREEE come from the germline V gene (reference sequence). The trim removed 0 bases at V and 4 bases at J, leaving 8 bases unmatched. The CDR3 region has the DNA TGTGCCAGCAGCTTGGGGCTAGCGGGAACGTCTTACGAGCAGTACTTC. As protein: CASSLGLAGTSYEQYF.

This clone showed up just a few times. The chain employs TRBV5-5 and TRBJ2-7, with 10 bases aligning to TRBD1. The CDR3 has 14 amino acids. The germline V gene encodes CDR1 SGHKS and CDR2 YYEKEE (reference sequence). V lost 4 bases and J lost 5; bases outside the gene matches: 6. CDR3 bases: TGTGCCAGCAGCCAAACCGGGACAGGGGACGAGCAGTACTTC. Translated: CASSQTGTGDEQYF.

This clone is termed medium-sized. Within the sample, other DNA sequences also encode this same CDR3. The gene calls are TRBV30 and TRBJ1-1, with D unclear. CDR3 length: 12 amino acids. V dropped 2 bases and J dropped 7 bases, with 11 bases sitting between them. CDR1 and CDR2 from the germline V gene are GTSNPN and SVGIG (reference sequence). CDR3: CAWSPRGSEAFF. The CDR3 DNA follows: TGTGCCTGGAGTCCCCGTGGGAGTGAAGCTTTCTTT.

The chain combines TRBV12-5 with TRBJ1-1; weak D call: TRBD1 (5 bases). CDR1 is LGHNT and CDR2 is FRNRAP in the germline V gene. This CDR3 spans 14 amino acids. V lost 5 bases and J lost 1, with 11 bases in between. The CDR3 spells CASGAQVKNTEAFF. DNA of the CDR3: TGTGCTAGTGGTGCACAGGTTAAGAACACTGAAGCTTTCTTT.

The sample holds a few counts of this clone. The chain combines TRBV5-1 with TRBJ2-7; D call uncertain. Germline V lookup: CDR1 SGHRS, CDR2 YFSETQ. The CDR3 runs 12 residues. Trimming removed 0 bases from V and 5 bases from J, with 6 bases in between. CDR3 protein: CASSLVGNEQYF. The CDR3 DNA reads TGCGCCAGCAGCTTGGTAGGCAACGAGCAGTACTTC.

This chain connects TRBV30 to TRBJ2-4; D uncertain. Germline V gene data show CDR1 as GTSNPN and CDR2 as SVGIG (reference sequence). The CDR3 runs 14 residues. The V end was cut by 4 bases, the J end by 0 bases, with 10 bases between. CDR3 protein: CAWTRILAKNIQYF. In DNA form, the CDR3 reads TGTGCCTGGACCCGGATTTTAGCCAAAAACATTCAGTACTTC.

The chain links TRBV15 to TRBJ1-1; TRBD1 might be the D (5 bases). Between the trimmed V and J ends, which lost 0 bases and 6 bases, there was a span of 8 bases. This CDR3 spans 13 amino acids. CDR1 is LNHNV, CDR2 YYDKDF, per germline (reference sequence). The CDR3 region has the DNA TGTGCCACCAGCAGAGACAGGGTGGCTGAAGCTTTCTTT. Amino acids: CATSRDRVAEAFF.

J is TRBJ2-5 and V is TRBV6-1, with D tentatively TRBD1 or TRBD2 (6 bases each). The germline V gene has CDR1 MNHNS and CDR2 SASEGT. V was clipped by 8 bases and J by 5 bases, with 18 bases between them. This CDR3 has 14 residues. The CDR3 nucleotides are TGTGCCAGCCTGGGGGGCTGGATCGGGGAGACCCAGTACTTC. Translation gives CASLGGWIGETQYF.

The rearrangement uses TRBV9 and TRBJ1-4; D gene uncertain. Germline V CDR1 and CDR2: SGDLS, YYNGEE. The CDR3 has 16 amino acids. V was clipped by 4 bases and J by 0 bases, with 13 bases between them. The CDR3 region has the DNA TGTGCCAGCAGCCTAGACCCCTCTGCAACTAATGAAAAACTGTTTTTT. Translation: CASSLDPSATNEKLFF.